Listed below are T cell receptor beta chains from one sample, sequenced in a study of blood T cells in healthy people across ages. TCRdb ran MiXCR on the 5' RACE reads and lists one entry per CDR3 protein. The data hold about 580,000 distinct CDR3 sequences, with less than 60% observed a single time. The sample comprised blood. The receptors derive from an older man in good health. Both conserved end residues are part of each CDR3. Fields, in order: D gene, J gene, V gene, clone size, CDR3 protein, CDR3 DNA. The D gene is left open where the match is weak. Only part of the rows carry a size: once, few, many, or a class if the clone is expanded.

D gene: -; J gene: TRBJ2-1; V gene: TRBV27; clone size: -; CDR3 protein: CASSFHNNEQFF; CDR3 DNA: TGTGCCAGCAGTTTCCACAACAATGAGCAGTTCTTC
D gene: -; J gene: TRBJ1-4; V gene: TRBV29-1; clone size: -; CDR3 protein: CSVDGGTKGKLFF; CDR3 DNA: TGCAGCGTTGACGGGGGGACAAAAGGAAAACTGTTTTTT
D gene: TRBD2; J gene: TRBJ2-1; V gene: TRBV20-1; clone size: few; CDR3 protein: CSARDLRSSGAYNEQFF; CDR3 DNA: TGCAGTGCTAGAGATCTTAGAAGTAGCGGGGCGTACAATGAGCAGTTCTTC
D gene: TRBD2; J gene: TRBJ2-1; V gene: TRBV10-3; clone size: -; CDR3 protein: CAISETGLAGADNEQFF; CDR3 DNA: TGTGCCATCAGTGAGACCGGACTAGCGGGGGCCGACAATGAGCAGTTCTTC
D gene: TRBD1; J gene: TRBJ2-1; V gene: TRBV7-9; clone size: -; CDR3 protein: CASSPPPGTGRDEQFF; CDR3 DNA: TGTGCCAGCAGCCCTCCCCCCGGGACAGGGCGGGATGAGCAGTTCTTC
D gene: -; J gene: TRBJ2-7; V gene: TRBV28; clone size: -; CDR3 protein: CASKAGLSYNSYEQYF; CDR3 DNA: TGTGCCAGCAAGGCCGGTTTATCCTATAACTCCTACGAGCAGTACTTC
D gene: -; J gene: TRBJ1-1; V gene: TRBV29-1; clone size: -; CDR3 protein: CSVLGWALNTEAFF; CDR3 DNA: TGCAGCGTTCTCGGGTGGGCTTTGAACACTGAAGCTTTCTTT
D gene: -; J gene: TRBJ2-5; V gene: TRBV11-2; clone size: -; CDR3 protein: CASSLDGQRQETQYF; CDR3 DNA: TGTGCCAGCAGCTTAGACGGACAGAGACAAGAGACCCAGTACTTC
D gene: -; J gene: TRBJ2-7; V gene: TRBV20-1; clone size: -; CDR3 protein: CSAQIIGGLGISYEQYF; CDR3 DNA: TGCAGTGCTCAAATTATAGGGGGTCTTGGCATCTCCTACGAGCAGTACTTC
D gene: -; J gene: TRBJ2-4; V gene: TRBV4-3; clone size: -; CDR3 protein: CASSQDYSGGGAKNIQYF; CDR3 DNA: TGCGCCAGCAGCCAAGATTATTCGGGCGGAGGAGCCAAAAACATTCAGTACTTC